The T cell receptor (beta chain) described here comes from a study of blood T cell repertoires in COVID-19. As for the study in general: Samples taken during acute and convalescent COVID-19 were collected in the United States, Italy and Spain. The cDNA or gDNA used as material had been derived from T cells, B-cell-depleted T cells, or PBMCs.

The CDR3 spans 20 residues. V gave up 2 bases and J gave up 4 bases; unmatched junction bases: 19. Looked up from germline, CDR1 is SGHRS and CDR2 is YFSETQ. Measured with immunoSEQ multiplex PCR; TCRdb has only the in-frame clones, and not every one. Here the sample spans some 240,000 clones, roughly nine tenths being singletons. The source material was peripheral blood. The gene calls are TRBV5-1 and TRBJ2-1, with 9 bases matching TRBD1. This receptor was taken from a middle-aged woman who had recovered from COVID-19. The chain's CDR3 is CASSFPGQGISGDSYNEQFF. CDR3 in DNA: TGCGCCAGCAGCTTTCCGGGACAGGGAATTTCGGGGGACTCGTACAATGAGCAGTTCTTC. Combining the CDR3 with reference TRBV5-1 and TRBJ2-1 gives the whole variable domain KAGVTQTPRYLIKTRGQQVTLSCSPISGHRSVSWYQQTPGQGLQFLFEYFSETQRNKGNFPGRFSGRQFSNSRSEMNVSTLELGDSALYLCASSFPGQGISGDSYNEQFFGPGTRLTVL.